These 13 T cell receptor beta chains came from one sample sequenced in a study of T cells in Graves' hyperthyroidism and ophthalmopathy. There were TCR beta CDR3 regions amplified from RNA transcripts. First-round RT-PCR of the TCR CDR3 relied on the HTBI primer set. Via MiXCR, TCRdb re-called the multiplex PCR reads, giving one row per CDR3 protein. The sample holds a few hundred thousand distinct CDR3 sequences, around 16% seen once. The material sequenced was blood. These receptors were taken from a woman aged 18-30 years with Graves' hyperthyroidism that later progressed to Graves' ophthalmopathy.

This clonotype appeared many times. The J gene is TRBJ2-7, the V gene TRBV11-3; D gene ambiguous. V lost 5 bases and J 3 bases, leaving 8 bases between the germline ends. The CDR3 covers 12 residues. The V gene's germline CDR1 is SGHNT and CDR2 YENEEA. The CDR3 spells CASSVRNYEQYF. CDR3 in DNA: TGTGCCAGCAGCGTAAGGAACTACGAGCAGTACTTC.

This clonotype was detected ten times or more. The chain uses TRBV7-8 and TRBJ2-7; weak D call: TRBD1 (6 bases). The V end was cut by 5 bases, the J end by 3 bases, with 14 bases between. The CDR3 spans 14 residues. From germline, CDR1 is SGHVS and CDR2 FQNEAQ. CDR3 sequence reads: CASSIRQELYEQYF. The CDR3 DNA follows: TGTGCCAGCAGCATACGACAGGAGCTCTACGAGCAGTACTTC. The variable domain in full, completed from reference TRBV7-8 and TRBJ2-7, reads GAGVSQSPRYKVAKRGQDVALRCDPISGHVSLFWYQQALGQGPEFLTYFQNEAQLDKSGLPSDRFFAERPEGSVSTLKIQRTQQEDSAVYLCASSIRQELYEQYFGPGTRLTVT.

The gene calls are TRBV19 and TRBJ2-7; TRBD2 matches at 7 bases. This CDR3 is 15 amino acids long. The V segment lost 1 base and the J segment 0 bases; nucleotides outside the gene matches: 3. Per germline, CDR1 LNHDA and CDR2 SQIVND (reference sequence). The CDR3 bases are TGTGCCAGTAGTATAGTCGGGGGGAGCTCCTACGAGCAGTACTTC. Amino acid sequence: CASSIVGGSSYEQYF.

The genes are TRBV12-3 or TRBV12-4 and TRBJ2-2; a possible D gene is TRBD1 (6 bases). There are 16 residues in the CDR3. V dropped 1 base and J dropped 4 bases, with 13 bases sitting between them. CDR3: CASSLVYSGVTGELFF. In DNA, the CDR3 is TGTGCCAGCAGTTTAGTTTACTCAGGGGTCACCGGGGAGCTGTTTTTT.

This clonotype was picked up a small number of times. The J gene is TRBJ2-2, the V gene TRBV12-3 or TRBV12-4; 11 bases fit TRBD2. V dropped 5 bases and J dropped 3; count of bases not matched to a gene: 8. This CDR3 spans 17 amino acids. In DNA, the CDR3 is TGTGCCAGCAGTCCCCGCGGACTAGCGGGCTACACCGGGGAGCTGTTTTTT. It yields the protein CASSPRGLAGYTGELFF.

This clonotype has more than one count but fewer than ten. The chain is built from TRBV10-3 and TRBJ1-2; maybe TRBD1 (5 bases). Germline V gene data show CDR1 as ENHRY and CDR2 as SYGVKD. Deletions cut 3 bases from V and 4 bases from J, with 12 bases between. The CDR3 has 14 amino acids. The DNA of the CDR3 is TGTGCCATCAGTGATTCCGGGACCCCCTATGGCTACACCTTC. Protein sequence: CAISDSGTPYGYTF.

The chain links TRBV4-3 to TRBJ1-1, with D unresolved. Trimming stripped 0 bases from V and 0 bases from J, with 8 bases between. The CDR3 runs to 15 residues. Per the germline V gene, CDR1 is LGHNA and CDR2 is YSLEER. The CDR3 spells CASSQETEVNTEAFF. The CDR3 DNA is TGCGCCAGCAGCCAAGAAACTGAGGTGAACACTGAAGCTTTCTTT.

The chain combines TRBV4-3 with TRBJ1-5; D may be TRBD1 (5 bases). CDR3 length: 15 residues. The germline V gene has CDR1 LGHNA and CDR2 YSLEER. With 3 bases removed from V and 1 base from J, the gap between germline ends came to 10 bases. In DNA form, the CDR3 reads TGCGCCAGCAGCCACGGGGGGTTCAGCAATCAGCCCCAGCATTTT. It is translated as CASSHGGFSNQPQHF.

There are many counts of this clonotype. CDR3 residues: CASSLMAGGLGEQYF. CDR3 bases: TGTGCCAGCAGTTTAATGGCAGGGGGTCTTGGGGAGCAGTACTTC. The chain combines TRBV27 with TRBJ2-7; TRBD1 agrees at 7 bases. The CDR3 runs to 15 residues. Germline V lookup: CDR1 MNHEY, CDR2 SMNVEV (reference sequence). After removal of 2 bases from V and 7 bases from J, the junction contained 11 bases not matched to a gene.

The sample holds a few counts of this clonotype. The chain combines TRBV3-1 with TRBJ1-1, with D possibly matching TRBD1 (6 bases). With 0 bases removed from V and 6 bases from J, the gap between germline ends came to 11 bases. Germline loops: CDR1 LGHDT, CDR2 YNNKEL (reference sequence). The CDR3 runs to 14 residues. The CDR3 sequence: CASSQEMGASEAFF. CDR3 DNA sequence: TGTGCCAGCAGCCAAGAAATGGGGGCGTCTGAAGCTTTCTTT.

The rearrangement uses TRBV20-1 and TRBJ2-4, with TRBD1 as a possible D gene (6 bases). The CDR3 sequence is 14 residues long. The V and J ends lost 6 bases and 7 bases respectively, with 19 bases between them. CDR1 DFQATT and CDR2 SNEGSKA come from the germline V gene (reference sequence). CDR3 sequence: CSAQKQGLGNIQYF. The CDR3, as DNA: TGCAGTGCCCAAAAACAGGGTTTGGGGAACATTCAGTACTTC.

The table lists this clonotype with a few counts. This chain connects TRBV10-3 to TRBJ1-1; D not certain. The CDR3 has 14 amino acids. V was pared by 3 bases and J by 0 bases, with 8 bases between. CDR1 is ENHRY and CDR2 is SYGVKD in the germline V gene. The DNA of the CDR3 is TGTGCCATCAGTGAATCGGACTTGAACACTGAAGCTTTCTTT. It translates to CAISESDLNTEAFF.

The sample holds a few counts of this clonotype. The chain couples TRBV9 to TRBJ2-5; tentative D call: TRBD2 (5 bases). The V gene's germline CDR1 is SGDLS and CDR2 YYNGEE. CDR3 size: 14 residues. V lost 0 bases and J 3 bases, leaving 9 bases between the germline ends. The CDR3 loop reads CASSVGPGKETQYF. The DNA for the CDR3 is TGTGCCAGCAGCGTAGGCCCCGGGAAAGAGACCCAGTACTTC.